This T cell receptor beta chain was sequenced for a study of response to subunit inactivated influenza vaccine. Study results and caveats: With each seasonal influenza vaccination, the authors suggested, few new T cells are recruited.

Points on this clonotype: The antigen is unknown.

MiXCR, applied by TCRdb to the RT-PCR reads, yields one record per CDR3 protein. The sample yields about 520,000 distinct CDR3 sequences, 7.2% seen once. The V gene lost 3 bases and the J gene lost 6 bases, with 9 bases spanning the gap. The CDR3 has 13 residues. This chain uses TRBV12-3 or TRBV12-4 with TRBJ1-3; D unclear. The sample here was PBMCs from blood, taken 23 months after vaccination. This TCR was recovered from a man aged 50 to 75 who received an inactivated influenza vaccine. The CDR3 loop reads CASSFGQPNTIYF. CDR3 sequence (DNA): TGTGCCAGCAGTTTTGGCCAACCAAACACCATATATTTT.